This T cell receptor (beta chain) was observed in a study of blood T cell repertoires in COVID-19. Study-wide background: Sample material is recorded as cDNA or gDNA derived from T cells, B-cell-depleted T cells, or PBMCs.

Authors' processing steps: Using reference gene primer amplification, nucleated cell counts were estimated. The data were produced by immunoSEQ multiplex PCR, yet TCRdb's version contains in-frame clones alone and is incomplete. The V and J calls and clone size were taken over from that table, and D and trimming were inferred from the DNA. Of some 400,000 clones listed, 70% to 85% were seen once; the top ten hold more than 1%. CDR1 and CDR2 (germline): SGHKS, YYEKEE (reference sequence). This CDR3 comprises 15 residues. V was clipped by 0 bases and J by 6 bases, with 12 bases between them. The sequenced material came from peripheral blood. This TCR derives from a human donor with acute or convalescent COVID-19. The donor label of this sample is uncertain. The chain combines TRBV5-5 with TRBJ2-2, with a possible D match to TRBD2 (5 bases). The CDR3 loop reads CASSLEGKEAGELFF. The CDR3 bases are TGTGCCAGCAGCTTGGAGGGAAAGGAGGCCGGGGAGCTGTTTTTT. Combining the CDR3 with reference TRBV5-5 and TRBJ2-2 gives the whole variable domain DAGVTQSPTHLIKTRGQQVTLRCSPISGHKSVSWYQQVLGQGPQFIFQYYEKEERGRGNFPDRFSARQFPNYSSELNVNALLLGDSALYLCASSLEGKEAGELFFGEGSRLTVL.